A selection of T cell receptor beta chains follows, all from one sample in a study of blood T cell repertoires in COVID-19. The table came from immunoSEQ multiplex PCR; TCRdb's copy has only in-frame clones and leaves some out. The sample contains a few hundred thousand clones, around 91% of which appear only once. Sequencing was performed on PBMCs or T cells enriched from blood (not recorded which). These receptors were taken from a young woman with acute COVID-19. Each CDR3 is given with its conserved first and last residue. The order of the fields is V gene, J gene, clone size, D gene, CDR3 DNA, CDR3 protein. D genes are given only for firm matches. Where a row states a size, it is once, few, many or the class of an expanded clone; other rows omit it.

v_call: TRBV16
j_call: TRBJ2-5
clone_size: once
d_call: TRBD1
cdr3_nt: TGTGCCAGCAGCCCCCACAGGGGAGAGGCGACCCAGTACTTC
cdr3_aa: CASSPHRGEATQYF

v_call: TRBV19
j_call: TRBJ2-1
clone_size: once
d_call: NA
cdr3_nt: TGTGCCAGTAGCCCGTCGAACAGGGATTTCAATGAGCAGTTCTTC
cdr3_aa: CASSPSNRDFNEQFF

v_call: TRBV27
j_call: TRBJ1-5
clone_size: NA
d_call: NA
cdr3_nt: TGTGCCAGCAGTATAAGGGGCGATCAGCCCCAGCATTTT
cdr3_aa: CASSIRGDQPQHF

v_call: TRBV9
j_call: TRBJ1-4
clone_size: NA
d_call: NA
cdr3_nt: TGTGCCAGCAGCGGAACGGGGTTGACGAATGAAAAACTGTTTTTT
cdr3_aa: CASSGTGLTNEKLFF

v_call: TRBV27
j_call: TRBJ1-5
clone_size: NA
d_call: NA
cdr3_nt: TGTGCCAGCAGTTTCGTTGAGGATCAGCCCCAGCATTTT
cdr3_aa: CASSFVEDQPQHF

v_call: TRBV10-2
j_call: TRBJ2-7
clone_size: NA
d_call: TRBD1
cdr3_nt: TGCGCCAGCAGGAGGGACAGCTCCTACGAGCAGTACTTC
cdr3_aa: CASRRDSSYEQYF

v_call: TRBV5-8
j_call: TRBJ1-3
clone_size: NA
d_call: NA
cdr3_nt: TGTGCCAGCAGCTTGGTGGGCTCCCGGGGGAACACCATATATTTT
cdr3_aa: CASSLVGSRGNTIYF

v_call: TRBV5-6
j_call: TRBJ1-6
clone_size: NA
d_call: TRBD1
cdr3_nt: TGTGCCAGCAGCTTGGCCGGTCAGGGGGAGGTTTCACCCCTCCACTTT
cdr3_aa: CASSLAGQGEVSPLHF

v_call: TRBV21-1
j_call: TRBJ1-6
clone_size: NA
d_call: NA
cdr3_nt: TGTGCCAGCAGCAAAATCGGAGGGGAACGACAGGGCGAGTCACCCCTCCACTTT
cdr3_aa: CASSKIGGERQGESPLHF

v_call: TRBV7-2
j_call: TRBJ1-6
clone_size: NA
d_call: TRBD1
cdr3_nt: TGTGCCAGCTCAGGGGGTAATAATTCACCCCTCCACTTT
cdr3_aa: CASSGGNNSPLHF

v_call: TRBV28
j_call: TRBJ2-7
clone_size: NA
d_call: NA
cdr3_nt: TGTGCCAGCAGGGGGGGTAAGAGGGTCTACGAGCAGTACTTC
cdr3_aa: CASRGGKRVYEQYF

v_call: TRBV7-3
j_call: TRBJ2-2
clone_size: NA
d_call: NA
cdr3_nt: TGTGCCAGCAGCTTCGGGGGGCCTTACACCGGGGAGCTGTTTTTT
cdr3_aa: CASSFGGPYTGELFF

v_call: TRBV5-6
j_call: TRBJ1-2
clone_size: NA
d_call: NA
cdr3_nt: TGTGCCAGCAGCTTGTACAGCTATGGCTACACCTTC
cdr3_aa: CASSLYSYGYTF

v_call: TRBV28
j_call: TRBJ1-5
clone_size: once
d_call: NA
cdr3_nt: TGTGCCAGCAGCCCCCGTGGCAATCAGCCCCAGCATTTT
cdr3_aa: CASSPRGNQPQHF

v_call: TRBV10-2
j_call: TRBJ1-2
clone_size: few
d_call: NA
cdr3_nt: TGCGCCAGCAGTGAGTCCAGGGGCTATGGCTACACCTTC
cdr3_aa: CASSESRGYGYTF

v_call: TRBV25-1
j_call: TRBJ1-1
clone_size: NA
d_call: NA
cdr3_nt: TGTGCCAGCAGTGGACCCCGGACAGCCGAAGCTTTCTTT
cdr3_aa: CASSGPRTAEAFF

v_call: TRBV19
j_call: TRBJ1-5
clone_size: NA
d_call: NA
cdr3_nt: TGTGCCAGTATGCGGGGCCGGAGCAATCAGCCCCAGCATTTT
cdr3_aa: CASMRGRSNQPQHF

v_call: TRBV7-7
j_call: TRBJ2-1
clone_size: NA
d_call: TRBD1
cdr3_nt: TGTGCTAGCAGCTTAGGACAGGCGGACAATGAGCAGTTCTTC
cdr3_aa: CASSLGQADNEQFF

v_call: TRBV7-9
j_call: TRBJ2-7
clone_size: NA
d_call: TRBD2
cdr3_nt: TGTGCCAGCAGCGTAGAAGGGACTAGCGTTTCCTACGAGCAGTACTTC
cdr3_aa: CASSVEGTSVSYEQYF

v_call: TRBV29-1
j_call: TRBJ1-4
clone_size: NA
d_call: TRBD1
cdr3_nt: TGCAGCGTCAATACAGGGGGCGGAGGCCCTACTAATGAAAAACTGTTTTTT
cdr3_aa: CSVNTGGGGPTNEKLFF

v_call: TRBV18
j_call: TRBJ1-2
clone_size: once
d_call: NA
cdr3_nt: TGTGCCAGCTCACCGGACGGACTCTTAGGAGGGGATGGCTACACCTTC
cdr3_aa: CASSPDGLLGGDGYTF

v_call: TRBV30
j_call: TRBJ2-3
clone_size: NA
d_call: NA
cdr3_nt: TGTGCCTGGACGGGGGTGGTTGCGCCCGGTGATACGCAGTATTTT
cdr3_aa: CAWTGVVAPGDTQYF

v_call: TRBV7-3
j_call: TRBJ2-1
clone_size: NA
d_call: NA
cdr3_nt: TGTGCCAGCAGCTTACTTCCGGAGGGGTACAATGAGCAGTTCTTC
cdr3_aa: CASSLLPEGYNEQFF

v_call: TRBV6-5
j_call: TRBJ2-7
clone_size: once
d_call: NA
cdr3_nt: TGTGCCAGCAACGGGCTGCCTAGCGCTTCCTACGAGCAGTACTTC
cdr3_aa: CASNGLPSASYEQYF

v_call: TRBV6-5
j_call: TRBJ1-2
clone_size: NA
d_call: TRBD1
cdr3_nt: TGTGCCACTCAGGGGGATAACTATGGCTACACCTTC
cdr3_aa: CATQGDNYGYTF

v_call: TRBV5-6
j_call: TRBJ1-2
clone_size: NA
d_call: NA
cdr3_nt: TGTGCCAGCAGCCCCGGACACCTCCGCTCATTATCTAACTATGGCTACACCTTC
cdr3_aa: CASSPGHLRSLSNYGYTF

v_call: TRBV29-1
j_call: TRBJ1-1
clone_size: NA
d_call: NA
cdr3_nt: TGCAGCGTTGAAACGTACGGCACTGAAGCTTTCTTT
cdr3_aa: CSVETYGTEAFF

v_call: TRBV5-6
j_call: TRBJ2-2
clone_size: NA
d_call: TRBD2
cdr3_nt: TGTGCCAGCAGCTTGAACACTCTCGGCCTAGCGGGAGTCATCGGGGAGCTGTTTTTT
cdr3_aa: CASSLNTLGLAGVIGELFF

v_call: TRBV6-5
j_call: TRBJ1-6
clone_size: NA
d_call: NA
cdr3_nt: TGTGCCAGCAGTTACGGGACAAGAGACAATTCACCCCTCCACTTT
cdr3_aa: CASSYGTRDNSPLHF

v_call: TRBV2
j_call: TRBJ1-2
clone_size: NA
d_call: TRBD1
cdr3_nt: TGTGCCAGCAGCCTATTGGGACAGGGGGAAGATGGCTACACCTTC
cdr3_aa: CASSLLGQGEDGYTF

v_call: TRBV18
j_call: TRBJ1-2
clone_size: NA
d_call: NA
cdr3_nt: TGTGCCAGCTCACCATACAGGTCTACTAACTATGGCTACACCTTC
cdr3_aa: CASSPYRSTNYGYTF

v_call: TRBV7-6
j_call: TRBJ2-7
clone_size: NA
d_call: TRBD1
cdr3_nt: TGTGCCAGCAGCTTAGGACAGGGGTTGGGGTACGAGCAGTACTTC
cdr3_aa: CASSLGQGLGYEQYF

v_call: TRBV11-2
j_call: TRBJ2-1
clone_size: NA
d_call: NA
cdr3_nt: TGTGCCAGCAGCTTAGGGGGAGGCGGACGGTTCTTC
cdr3_aa: CASSLGGGGRFF

v_call: TRBV6-6
j_call: TRBJ2-1
clone_size: NA
d_call: NA
cdr3_nt: TGTGCCAGCAGTCCCAACTGGGGATTGGGAGTTAAGAATGAGCAGTTCTTC
cdr3_aa: CASSPNWGLGVKNEQFF

v_call: TRBV9
j_call: TRBJ2-1
clone_size: NA
d_call: TRBD2
cdr3_nt: TGTGCCAGCAGCGTAGAACTAGCGGGAGACAATGAGCAGTTCTTC
cdr3_aa: CASSVELAGDNEQFF

v_call: TRBV5-1
j_call: TRBJ1-3
clone_size: once
d_call: NA
cdr3_nt: TGCGCCAGCAGCTTGGAGACGGGGTTGGGGGGAAACACCATATATTTT
cdr3_aa: CASSLETGLGGNTIYF

v_call: TRBV7-9
j_call: TRBJ2-7
clone_size: NA
d_call: TRBD2
cdr3_nt: TGTGCCAGCAGTTTGACTAGCGGGAGTATTTACGAGCAGTACTTC
cdr3_aa: CASSLTSGSIYEQYF

v_call: TRBV27
j_call: TRBJ2-2
clone_size: NA
d_call: TRBD1
cdr3_nt: TGTGCCAGCAGTTACGGGACAGGGTCCACCGGGGAGCTGTTTTTT
cdr3_aa: CASSYGTGSTGELFF

v_call: TRBV5-5
j_call: TRBJ1-1
clone_size: NA
d_call: TRBD1
cdr3_nt: TGTGCCAGCAGCTTAGGGGACAGCTTGAACACTGAAGCTTTCTTT
cdr3_aa: CASSLGDSLNTEAFF

v_call: TRBV7-9
j_call: TRBJ1-1
clone_size: NA
d_call: TRBD1
cdr3_nt: TGTGCCAGCACGGATCGGGACAGGCACACTGAAGCTTTCTTT
cdr3_aa: CASTDRDRHTEAFF

v_call: TRBV19
j_call: TRBJ1-5
clone_size: NA
d_call: TRBD1
cdr3_nt: TGTGCCAGTAGTGTCGGACAGGCTTTTAATCAGCCCCAGCATTTT
cdr3_aa: CASSVGQAFNQPQHF

v_call: TRBV9
j_call: TRBJ1-1
clone_size: NA
d_call: NA
cdr3_nt: TGTGCCAGCAGCGTAGAAGGGAGAATGAACACTGAAGCTTTCTTT
cdr3_aa: CASSVEGRMNTEAFF

v_call: TRBV10-2
j_call: TRBJ2-2
clone_size: NA
d_call: TRBD2
cdr3_nt: TGCGCCAGCCGAACTAGCGGGAGTATCGCCGGGGAGCTGTTTTTT
cdr3_aa: CASRTSGSIAGELFF

v_call: TRBV5-5
j_call: TRBJ1-6
clone_size: NA
d_call: NA
cdr3_nt: TGTGCCAGCAGTCGAGATAACTCACCCCTCCACTTT
cdr3_aa: CASSRDNSPLHF